This T cell receptor (beta chain) originates from a study of T cells after somatic rescue of genetic block. The length of the CDR3 is 15 residues. V gave up 4 bases and J gave up 5 bases; unmatched junction bases: 11. CDR1 is GTSNPN, CDR2 SVGIG, per germline (reference sequence). Repertoires were generated with immunoSEQ multiplex PCR, while TCRdb's copy carries only in-frame clones and drops some. The table includes over 95,000 clones, around nine tenths detected once. This TCR was sampled from a woman under 30. The chain uses TRBV30 and TRBJ2-3, with 8 bases lining up with TRBD2. Specimen: peripheral blood mononuclear cells (PBMCs). This chain's CDR3 is CAWTKRGSLGDTQYF. The CDR3 coding sequence is TGTGCCTGGACTAAGCGGGGGAGCTTAGGAGATACGCAGTATTTT. The variable domain in full, completed from reference TRBV30 and TRBJ2-3, reads SQTIHQWPATLVQPVGSPLSLECTVEGTSNPNLYWYRQAAGRGLQLLFYSVGIGQISSEVPQNLSASRPQDRQFILSSKKLLLSDSGFYLCAWTKRGSLGDTQYFGPGTRLTVL.